The 7 T cell receptor beta chains presented below share a single source sample, sequenced in a study of blood T cell repertoires in COVID-19. Here immunoSEQ multiplex PCR was the method, and the copy in TCRdb shows in-frame clones only, minus some. The sample carries 250,000 to 350,000 clones, roughly 87% recorded once. The specimen sequenced was peripheral blood. Receptor source: a man between 18 and 29 years old with active or convalescent COVID-19.

The chain employs TRBV19 and TRBJ2-4; tentatively, D is TRBD1 (7 bases). Trimming cost V 6 bases and J 6 bases, with 15 bases left between them. Germline-derived CDR1 and CDR2 are LNHDA and SQIVND (reference sequence). This CDR3 spans 14 amino acids. Here the CDR3 DNA reads TGTGCCAGTAGGACGGACAGGAGGGGAAACATTCAGTACTTC. Translation: CASRTDRRGNIQYF.

The chain is built from TRBV7-7 and TRBJ2-1; 7 nucleotides agree with TRBD1. The ends lost 5 bases at V and 6 bases at J; junction bases unmatched: 4. Per germline, CDR1 SSHAT and CDR2 FNYEAQ (reference sequence). This CDR3 has 13 amino acids. DNA for the CDR3: TGTGCCAGCAGCATCGGACAGGTCAATGAGCAGTTCTTC. Amino acid sequence: CASSIGQVNEQFF.

The V gene is TRBV29-1, the J gene TRBJ1-5, with 9 bases fitting TRBD1. The CDR3 totals 11 residues. V lost 7 bases, J lost 11 bases, and 6 bases stayed unmatched. Looked up from germline, CDR1 is SQVTM and CDR2 is ANQGSEA. CDR3 coding DNA: TGCAGCGCACGGACAGGGGAGGCCCAGCATTTT. It encodes CSARTGEAQHF. Using reference TRBV29-1 and TRBJ1-5 for the parts outside the CDR3, the full variable domain is SAVISQKPSRDICQRGTSLTIQCQVDSQVTMMFWYRQQPGQSLTLIATANQGSEATYESGFVIDKFPISRPNLTFSTLTVSNMSPEDSSIYLCSARTGEAQHFGDGTRLSIL.

The chain links TRBV19 to TRBJ1-1; D is possibly TRBD1 (5 bases). The V gene lost 7 bases and the J gene lost 1 base, with 10 bases spanning the gap. The CDR3 covers 13 residues. Germline assignment: CDR1 LNHDA and CDR2 SQIVND (reference sequence). The DNA for the CDR3 is TGTGCCAGTACCGCCAGGGCGAACACTGAAGCTTTCTTT. Translation gives CASTARANTEAFF.

The genes are TRBV7-6 and TRBJ1-5, with 9 bases lining up with TRBD1. Germline CDR1 SGHVS, CDR2 FNYEAQ. CDR3 length: 15 amino acids. With 3 bases clipped from V and 5 bases from J, the junction kept 5 bases outside the gene matches. CDR3 sequence reads: CASSLGQGGDQPQHF. The DNA for the CDR3 is TGTGCCAGCAGCTTGGGACAGGGTGGGGATCAGCCCCAGCATTTT.

The chain carries TRBV28 and TRBJ1-5; D might be TRBD1 (6 bases). The ends were cut back, 6 bases at V and 4 bases at J, with 16 bases in the middle. The CDR3 loop spans 15 amino acids. CDR1 is MDHEN and CDR2 is SYDVKM in the germline V gene. Here the CDR3 DNA reads TGTGCCAGCAGCCTCAACAGGGCTTGGAATCAGCCCCAGCATTTT. This sequence encodes CASSLNRAWNQPQHF.

In its sample, this clone ranks as medium-sized. The gene calls are TRBV7-2 and TRBJ2-2; 9 bases map to TRBD2. The V gene end was trimmed by 5 bases and the J gene end by 5 bases; junction bases not matched to a gene: 6. Germline CDR1 is SGHTA and CDR2 is FQGNSA. The CDR3 spans 15 residues. This CDR3 is CASSPWTSVTGELFF. The CDR3 DNA reads as TGTGCCAGCAGCCCCTGGACTAGCGTGACCGGGGAGCTGTTTTTT. Full variable domain (outside the CDR3, taken from reference TRBV7-2 and TRBJ2-2): GAGVSQSPSNKVTEKGKDVELRCDPISGHTALYWYRQSLGQGLEFLIYFQGNSAPDKSGLPSDRFSAERTGGSVSTLTIQRTQQEDSAVYLCASSPWTSVTGELFFGEGSRLTVL.